The rows below give T cell receptor beta chains drawn from one sample of a study of blood T cell repertoires in COVID-19. Produced via immunoSEQ multiplex PCR; TCRdb's table is partial and in-frame only. Among over 150,000 clones listed, 84% were seen once. Sample: peripheral blood. Receptors were obtained from a human donor in a cohort sampled during active COVID-19. CDR3s leave out the opening cysteine and the closing phenylalanine or tryptophan.

cdr3_aa	v_call	j_call
ASRDGTGGDQPQH	TRBV4-2	TRBJ1-5
ASSQGGTSYEQY	TRBV4-1	TRBJ2-7
ASSPQGWSYEQY	TRBV9	TRBJ2-7
ASSFINQPQH	TRBV7-8	TRBJ1-5
ASSPGQAYSGANVLT	TRBV18	TRBJ2-6
ASSPQDSPSGANVLT	TRBV6-6	TRBJ2-6
ASTQTGPQPQH	TRBV2	TRBJ1-5
AELNRGFTEAF	TRBV25-1	TRBJ1-1
ASSQTSGGVATQY	TRBV3-1/TRBV3-2	TRBJ2-5
ASSLVIGAGSREQY	TRBV5-6	TRBJ2-7
ASSITDFGYT	TRBV19	TRBJ1-2
ASSRGQSSGKLF	TRBV5-4	TRBJ1-4
ASSLSAKNSPLH	TRBV5-6	TRBJ1-6
ASSTDWNTEAF	TRBV5-4	TRBJ1-1
ASRTGSSTDTQY	TRBV5-6	TRBJ2-3
ASSLRGTGLY	TRBV7-9	TRBJ2-7
ASSQNPGVKLF	TRBV5-4	TRBJ1-4
ASSLAAGKKQY	TRBV7-8	TRBJ2-7
ASSEGTANSGNTIY	TRBV25-1	TRBJ1-3
ASSQDSGGGAATGELF	TRBV4-2	TRBJ2-2
ASSLFSRDLGHEQY	TRBV4-2	TRBJ2-7
ASSLSAGNTEAF	TRBV5-1	TRBJ1-1
ASRADRGYGEQF	TRBV6-5	TRBJ2-1
ASSLRKLPQETQY	TRBV7-8	TRBJ2-5
ASSSPSLSYTEAF	TRBV5-1	TRBJ1-1
ASNLGRGTGELF	TRBV2	TRBJ2-2
ATSEPGQGSSGANVLT	TRBV15	TRBJ2-6
ASSGGLGPEQY	TRBV2	TRBJ2-7
ASPGYTEAF	TRBV2	TRBJ1-1
ASSLVGRETGYT	TRBV5-4	TRBJ1-2
ASSQKIRGDREAF	TRBV3-1/TRBV3-2	TRBJ1-1
ASSQGLAEIEF	TRBV6-5	TRBJ2-1
ASSPNRGLYGYT	TRBV7-9	TRBJ1-2
ASSIGAGVSTDTQY	TRBV19	TRBJ2-3
ASSQGAGYEAF	TRBV4-1	TRBJ1-1
ASSTDTVHEQY	TRBV5-1	TRBJ2-7
ASSQDQAFYNSPLH	TRBV3-1/TRBV3-2	TRBJ1-6
ASSDRGRADSPLH	TRBV6-6	TRBJ1-6
ASGTTENTEAF	TRBV3-1/TRBV3-2	TRBJ1-1
SASTDRLSTEAF	TRBV20-1	TRBJ1-1
ASSLQDEKLF	TRBV5-6	TRBJ1-4
ASGGGDSRFSLAF	TRBV7-9	TRBJ1-1
ASSLEQGASYNEQF	TRBV5-1	TRBJ2-1
ASSLRQGPYEQY	TRBV7-8	TRBJ2-7
ASSLGRFGGATDTQY	TRBV13	TRBJ2-3
ASSLSPTGLDEQF	TRBV27	TRBJ2-1
AWSVGSSQPQH	TRBV30	TRBJ1-5
ASSLTSGGTYNEQF	TRBV7-7	TRBJ2-1
ASSFWERETQY	TRBV5-6	TRBJ2-5
ASSPRQVYEQY	TRBV13	TRBJ2-7
ASSQGTGRAQPQH	TRBV4-1	TRBJ1-5
ASSQENRGDGYT	TRBV4-1	TRBJ1-2
ASSAPGQGNYEQY	TRBV5-1	TRBJ2-7
ASRDRQGARTEAF	TRBV19	TRBJ1-1
ASSIFYNEQF	TRBV6-5	TRBJ2-1
ASNRRAVNYGYT	TRBV2	TRBJ1-2
ASSLRQGSEKLF	TRBV11-2	TRBJ1-4